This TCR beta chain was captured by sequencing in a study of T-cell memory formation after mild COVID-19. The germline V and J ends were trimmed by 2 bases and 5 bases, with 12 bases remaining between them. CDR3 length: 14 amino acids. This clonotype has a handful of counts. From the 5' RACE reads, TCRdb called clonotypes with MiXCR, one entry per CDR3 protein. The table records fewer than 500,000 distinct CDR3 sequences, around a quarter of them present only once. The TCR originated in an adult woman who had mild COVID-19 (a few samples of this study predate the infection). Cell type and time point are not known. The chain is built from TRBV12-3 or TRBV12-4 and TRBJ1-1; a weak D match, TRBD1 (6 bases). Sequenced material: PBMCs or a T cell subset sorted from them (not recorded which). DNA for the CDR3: TGTGCCAGCAGTTTAAGGGCAGGGGATACTGAAGCTTTCTTT. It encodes CASSLRAGDTEAFF.